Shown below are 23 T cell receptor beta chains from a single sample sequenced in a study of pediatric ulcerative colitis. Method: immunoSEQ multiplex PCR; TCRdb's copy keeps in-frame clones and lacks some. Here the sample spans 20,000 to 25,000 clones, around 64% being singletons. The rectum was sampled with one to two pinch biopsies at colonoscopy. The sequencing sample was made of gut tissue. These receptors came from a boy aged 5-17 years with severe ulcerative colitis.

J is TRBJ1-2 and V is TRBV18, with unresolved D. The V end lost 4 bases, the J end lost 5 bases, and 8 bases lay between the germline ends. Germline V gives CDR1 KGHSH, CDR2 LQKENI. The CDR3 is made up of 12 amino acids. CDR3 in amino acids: CASSLTQYGYTF. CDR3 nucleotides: TGTGCCAGCTCACTAACCCAATATGGCTACACCTTC.

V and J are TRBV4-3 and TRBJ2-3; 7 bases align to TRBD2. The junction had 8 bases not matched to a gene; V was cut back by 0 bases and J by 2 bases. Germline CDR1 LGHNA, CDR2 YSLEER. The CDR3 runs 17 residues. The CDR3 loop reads CASSQDGSRGTTDTQYF. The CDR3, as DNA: TGCGCCAGCAGCCAAGATGGGTCGCGGGGGACCACAGATACGCAGTATTTT.

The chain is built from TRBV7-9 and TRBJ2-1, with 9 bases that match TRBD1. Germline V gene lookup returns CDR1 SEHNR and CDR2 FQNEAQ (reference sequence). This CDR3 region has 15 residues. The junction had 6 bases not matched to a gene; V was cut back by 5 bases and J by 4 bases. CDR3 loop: CASSRTGTGYNEQFF. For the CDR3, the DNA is TGTGCCAGCAGCCGGACCGGGACAGGGTACAATGAGCAGTTCTTC.

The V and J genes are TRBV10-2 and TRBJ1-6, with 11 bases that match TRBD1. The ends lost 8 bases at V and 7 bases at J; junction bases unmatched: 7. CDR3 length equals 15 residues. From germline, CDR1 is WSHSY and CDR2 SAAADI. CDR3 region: CASAQGDRGNSPLHF. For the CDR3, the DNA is TGCGCCAGCGCGCAGGGGGACAGGGGGAATTCACCCCTCCACTTT.

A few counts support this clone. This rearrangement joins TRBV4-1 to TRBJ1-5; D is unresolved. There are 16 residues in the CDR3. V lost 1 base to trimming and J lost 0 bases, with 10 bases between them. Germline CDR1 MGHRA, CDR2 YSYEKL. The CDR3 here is CASSQGSVYSNQPQHF. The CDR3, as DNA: TGCGCCAGCAGCCAAGGTTCCGTCTATAGCAATCAGCCCCAGCATTTT.

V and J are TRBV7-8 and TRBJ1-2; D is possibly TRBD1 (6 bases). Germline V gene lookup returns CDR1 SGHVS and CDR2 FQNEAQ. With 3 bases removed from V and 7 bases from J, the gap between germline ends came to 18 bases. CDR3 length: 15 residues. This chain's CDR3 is CASSLGYGGQAGYTF. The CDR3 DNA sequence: TGTGCCAGCAGCTTGGGTTACGGGGGGCAGGCTGGCTACACCTTC.

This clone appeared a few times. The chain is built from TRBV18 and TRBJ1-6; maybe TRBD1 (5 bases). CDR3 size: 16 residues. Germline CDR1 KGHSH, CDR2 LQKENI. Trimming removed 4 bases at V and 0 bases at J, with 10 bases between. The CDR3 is CASSRDASSYNSPLHF. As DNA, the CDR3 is TGTGCCAGCTCACGGGACGCTAGCTCCTATAATTCACCCCTCCACTTT.

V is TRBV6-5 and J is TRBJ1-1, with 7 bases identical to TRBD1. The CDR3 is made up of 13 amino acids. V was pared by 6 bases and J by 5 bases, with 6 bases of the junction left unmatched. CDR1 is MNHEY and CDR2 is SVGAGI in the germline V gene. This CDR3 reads CASRKTGQTEAFF. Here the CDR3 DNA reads TGTGCCAGCAGGAAGACAGGGCAAACTGAAGCTTTCTTT.

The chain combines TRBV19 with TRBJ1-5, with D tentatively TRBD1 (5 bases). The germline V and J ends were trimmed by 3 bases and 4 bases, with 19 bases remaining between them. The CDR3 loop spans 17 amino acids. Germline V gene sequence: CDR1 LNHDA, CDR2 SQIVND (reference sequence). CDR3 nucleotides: TGTGCCAGTAGTATTTACCAGGGACCGTCGGGAAATCAGCCCCAGCATTTT. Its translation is CASSIYQGPSGNQPQHF.

The CDR3 here is CATGAPNQPQHF. CDR3 bases: TGTGCCACGGGGGCCCCCAATCAGCCCCAGCATTTT. The V and J genes are TRBV6-5 and TRBJ1-5; D perhaps matches TRBD1 (6 bases). With 10 bases removed from V and 3 bases from J, the gap between germline ends came to 10 bases. From germline, CDR1 is MNHEY and CDR2 SVGAGI. This CDR3 comprises 12 residues.

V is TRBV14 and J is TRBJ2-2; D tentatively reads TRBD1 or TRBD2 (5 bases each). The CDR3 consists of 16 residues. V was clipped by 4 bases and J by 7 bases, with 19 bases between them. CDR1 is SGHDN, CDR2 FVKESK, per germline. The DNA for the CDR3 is TGTGCCAGCAGCCTTCTAGCAGGGCTAGACGGCGGGGAGCTGTTTTTT. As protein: CASSLLAGLDGGELFF.

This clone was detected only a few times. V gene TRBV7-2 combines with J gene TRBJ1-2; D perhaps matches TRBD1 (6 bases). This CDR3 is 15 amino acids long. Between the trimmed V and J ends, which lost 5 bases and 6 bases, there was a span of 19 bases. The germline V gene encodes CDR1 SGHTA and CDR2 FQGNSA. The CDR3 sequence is CASSPGGAWGNGYTF. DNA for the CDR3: TGTGCCAGCAGCCCGGGGGGGGCCTGGGGAAATGGCTACACCTTC.

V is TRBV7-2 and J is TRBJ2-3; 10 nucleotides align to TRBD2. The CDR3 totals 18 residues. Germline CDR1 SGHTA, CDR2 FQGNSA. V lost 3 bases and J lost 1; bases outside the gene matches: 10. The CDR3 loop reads CASSFKRGGLIGTDTQYF. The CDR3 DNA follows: TGTGCCAGCAGCTTCAAGCGGGGGGGCCTCATCGGCACAGATACGCAGTATTTT.

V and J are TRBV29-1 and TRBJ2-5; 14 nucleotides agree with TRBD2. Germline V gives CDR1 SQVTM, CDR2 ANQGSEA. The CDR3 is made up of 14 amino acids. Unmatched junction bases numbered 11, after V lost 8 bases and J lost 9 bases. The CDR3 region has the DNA TGCAGCATCTGGACTAGCGGGGGGAAGCAGGCCCAGTACTTC. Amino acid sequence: CSIWTSGGKQAQYF.

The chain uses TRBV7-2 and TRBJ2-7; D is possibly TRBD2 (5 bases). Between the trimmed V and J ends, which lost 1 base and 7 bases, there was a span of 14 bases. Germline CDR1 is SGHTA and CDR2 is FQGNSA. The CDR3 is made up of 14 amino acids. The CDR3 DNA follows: TGTGCCAGCAGCTTAGAATGGCGGGCTGGAGAGCAGTACTTC. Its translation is CASSLEWRAGEQYF.

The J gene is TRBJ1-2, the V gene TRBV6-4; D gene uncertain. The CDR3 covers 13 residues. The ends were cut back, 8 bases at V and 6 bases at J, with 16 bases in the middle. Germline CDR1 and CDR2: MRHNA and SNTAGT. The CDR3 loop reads CASSKIGENGYTF. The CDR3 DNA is TGTGCCAGCTCGAAGATCGGGGAAAATGGCTACACCTTC.

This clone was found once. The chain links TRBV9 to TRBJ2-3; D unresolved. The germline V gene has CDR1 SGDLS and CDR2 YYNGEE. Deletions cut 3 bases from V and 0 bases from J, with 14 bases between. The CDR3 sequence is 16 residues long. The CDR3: CASSARASASTDTQYF. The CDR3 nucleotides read TGTGCCAGCAGCGCTCGGGCCTCCGCTAGCACAGATACGCAGTATTTT.

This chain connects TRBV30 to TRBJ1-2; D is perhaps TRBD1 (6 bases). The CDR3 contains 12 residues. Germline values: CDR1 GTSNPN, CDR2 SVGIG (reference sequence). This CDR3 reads CAWGGQGYGYTF. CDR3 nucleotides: TGTGCTTGGGGGGGCCAGGGCTATGGCTACACCTTC.

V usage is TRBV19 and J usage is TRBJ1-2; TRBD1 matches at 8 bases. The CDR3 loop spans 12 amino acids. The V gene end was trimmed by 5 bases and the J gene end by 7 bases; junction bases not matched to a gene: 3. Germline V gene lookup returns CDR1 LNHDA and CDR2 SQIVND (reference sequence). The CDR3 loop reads CASSVQGGGYTF. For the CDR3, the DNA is TGTGCCAGTAGTGTACAGGGGGGTGGCTACACCTTC.

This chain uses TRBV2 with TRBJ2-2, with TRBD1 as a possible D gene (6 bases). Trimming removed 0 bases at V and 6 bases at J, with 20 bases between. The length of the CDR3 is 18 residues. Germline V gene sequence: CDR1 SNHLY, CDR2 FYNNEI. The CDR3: CASSEAHPISTGAGELFF. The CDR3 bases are TGTGCCAGCAGTGAAGCGCACCCAATTTCGACAGGCGCCGGGGAGCTGTTTTTT. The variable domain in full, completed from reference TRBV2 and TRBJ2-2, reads EPEVTQTPSHQVTQMGQEVILRCVPISNHLYFYWYRQILGQKVEFLVSFYNNEISEKSEIFDDQFSVERPDGSNFTLKIRSTKLEDSAMYFCASSEAHPISTGAGELFFGEGSRLTVL.

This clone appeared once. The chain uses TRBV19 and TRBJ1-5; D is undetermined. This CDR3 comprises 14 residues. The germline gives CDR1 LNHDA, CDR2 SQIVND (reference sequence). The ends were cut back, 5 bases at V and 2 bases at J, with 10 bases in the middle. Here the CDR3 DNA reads TGTGCCAGTAGTCCTGGACTGCGCAATCAGCCCCAGCATTTT. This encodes CASSPGLRNQPQHF. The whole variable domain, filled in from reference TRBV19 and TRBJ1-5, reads DGGITQSPKYLFRKEGQNVTLSCEQNLNHDAMYWYRQDPGQGLRLIYYSQIVNDFQKGDIAEGYSVSREKKESFPLTVTSAQKNPTAFYLCASSPGLRNQPQHFGDGTRLSIL.

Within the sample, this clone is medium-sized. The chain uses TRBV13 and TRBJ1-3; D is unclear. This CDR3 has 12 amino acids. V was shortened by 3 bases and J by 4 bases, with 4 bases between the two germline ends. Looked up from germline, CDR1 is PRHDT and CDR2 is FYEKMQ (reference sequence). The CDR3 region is CASSLRGNTIYF. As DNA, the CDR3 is TGTGCCAGCAGCTTGAGGGGAAACACCATATATTTT.

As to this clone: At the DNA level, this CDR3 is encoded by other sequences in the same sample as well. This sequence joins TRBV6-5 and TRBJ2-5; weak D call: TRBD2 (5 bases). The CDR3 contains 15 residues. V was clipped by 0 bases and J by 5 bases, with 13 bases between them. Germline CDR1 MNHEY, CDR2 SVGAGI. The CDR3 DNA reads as TGTGCCAGCAGTTACTCAGGGAGCGCTGGGGAGACCCAGTACTTC. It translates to CASSYSGSAGETQYF.